What follows describes a single T cell receptor beta chain. Profiling relied on immunoSEQ multiplex PCR, and the TCRdb table lists in-frame clones only, not all of them. Seen here are tens of thousands of clones, approximately 86% observed once, and the top ten hold under 2%. This sample was included in a study of blood T cell repertoires in COVID-19. Looked up from germline, CDR1 is LNHDA and CDR2 is SQIVND (reference sequence). This CDR3 region has 16 residues. Trimming cost V 4 bases and J 6 bases; bases outside gene matches: 10. Sequencing input: peripheral blood. This clonotype was obtained from a woman at least 80 years old with active or convalescent COVID-19. The chain carries TRBV19 and TRBJ2-4; 9 bases align to TRBD2. In DNA, the CDR3 is TGTGCCAGTAGTAGGAAGGGCGGGGGGGCCGTAAACATTCAGTACTTC. It specifies CASSRKGGGAVNIQYF.